This T cell receptor beta chain comes out of a study of shared clonotypes between healthy human individuals. Repertoires were generated with immunoSEQ multiplex PCR, while TCRdb's copy carries only in-frame clones and drops some. The sample yields about 1 million clones, more than 60% seen once. The clonotype comes from a man aged 18 to 30 in good health. The material sequenced was memory CD4+ T cells sorted from blood. Subset meaning: CD45RA-negative fraction.

In DNA, the CDR3 is TGTGCCAGCAGTCCAAACAGGGGGCTATCAGATACGCAGTATTTT. It yields the protein CASSPNRGLSDTQYF. This sequence joins TRBV27 and TRBJ2-3, with 9 positions matching TRBD1. The CDR3 has 15 residues. The junction had 7 bases not matched to a gene; V was cut back by 5 bases and J by 4 bases. Germline V lookup: CDR1 MNHEY, CDR2 SMNVEV (reference sequence).